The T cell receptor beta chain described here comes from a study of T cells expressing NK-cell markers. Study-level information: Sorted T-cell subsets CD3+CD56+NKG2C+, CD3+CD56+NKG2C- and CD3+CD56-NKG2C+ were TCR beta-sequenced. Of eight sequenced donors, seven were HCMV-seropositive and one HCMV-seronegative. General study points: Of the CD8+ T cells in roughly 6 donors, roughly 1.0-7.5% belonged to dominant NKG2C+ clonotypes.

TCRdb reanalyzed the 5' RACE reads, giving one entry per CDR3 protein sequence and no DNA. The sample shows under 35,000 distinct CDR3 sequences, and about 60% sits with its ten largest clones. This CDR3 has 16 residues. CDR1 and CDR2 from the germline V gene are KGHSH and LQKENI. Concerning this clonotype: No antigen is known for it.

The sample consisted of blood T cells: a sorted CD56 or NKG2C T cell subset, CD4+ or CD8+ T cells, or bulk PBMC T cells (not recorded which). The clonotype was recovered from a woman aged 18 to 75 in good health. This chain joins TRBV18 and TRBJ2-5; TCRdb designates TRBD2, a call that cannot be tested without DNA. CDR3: CASWAASGRSKETQYF.